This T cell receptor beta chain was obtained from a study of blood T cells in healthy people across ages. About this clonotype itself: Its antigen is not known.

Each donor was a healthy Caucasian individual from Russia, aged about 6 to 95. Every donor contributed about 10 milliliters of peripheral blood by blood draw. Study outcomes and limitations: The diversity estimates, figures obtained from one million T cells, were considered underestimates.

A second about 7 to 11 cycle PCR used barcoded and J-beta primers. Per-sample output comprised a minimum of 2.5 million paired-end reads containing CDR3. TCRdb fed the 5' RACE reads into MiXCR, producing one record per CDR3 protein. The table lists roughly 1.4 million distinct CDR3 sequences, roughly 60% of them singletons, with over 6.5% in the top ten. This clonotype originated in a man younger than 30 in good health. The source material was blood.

As DNA, the CDR3 is TGCAGCGTTGATAAGGACGCAGATACGCAGTATTTT. Translation: CSVDKDADTQYF. The chain is built from TRBV29-1 and TRBJ2-3; D gene unclear. Germline V gene data show CDR1 as SQVTM and CDR2 as ANQGSEA. This CDR3 contains 12 residues. V lost 3 bases and J lost 4, with 8 bases in between.